The TCR beta chain under discussion was sequenced for a study of shared clonotypes between healthy human individuals (dated by TCRdb to between 2020 and 2021). The study in broad terms: The cohort included three men and a couple of women between 18 and 49 years of age. For each donor, CD4 naive and CD4 memory were each run on three plates, CD8 naive on two plates, and CD8 memory on one plate. Leukapheresis yielded between about 0.94 and 8.9 billion PBMCs per donor. The study deeply sequenced blood TCR repertoires of about 5 healthy adults to estimate repertoire size and the extent of clonotype sharing between individuals. Libraries were prepared and TCR repertoires were sequenced by different laboratories using diverse techniques, in order to increase sequencing depth and limit assay-specific biases. Points the paper makes about the study in general: Larger estimated clonotype richness was generally found for naive subsets than for memory subsets. Because the study included only a small number of donors, the genetic and exposure-history diversity represented was limited. Around 5% of naive CD4, roughly 3.5% of naive CD8, approximately 2.2% of memory CD4, and 0.4% of memory CD8 clonotypes were shared across a handful of donors. Compared with non-shared clonotypes, the clonotypes found in all four sorted-subset donors had higher generation probabilities. Only blood was sampled, and tissue TCR repertoires likely differ from those in blood. Incomplete sequencing was indicated by rarefaction of sorted-subset datasets, despite the large sequencing depth. Pairwise subsampling led to the expectation that sequencing depth would affect the degree of clonotype sharing among donors.

About this clone itself: No cognate antigen has been identified for it. No per-base quality is available; no much larger clone lies one base away.

The donors were healthy, HIV-negative adults who had no recently reported acute infections or vaccinations. Every donor was a Caucasian adult living in Nashville, Tennessee, USA. CD4+ T cells were enriched by magnetic negative selection; naive cells were then positively selected on CD45RA, and the negative fraction formed the memory subset. Blood was collected by leukapheresis, and PBMCs were isolated by Ficoll-Histopaque density gradient centrifugation and then cryopreserved in liquid nitrogen vapor phase. Analytical flow cytometry was used to check the purity and quantity of each magnetically sorted T cell population. Genomic DNA was isolated from every sorted fraction and measured by UV absorbance on a Nanodrop 2000c. Using the deep immunoSEQ assay, multiplex PCR amplified TCR CDR3 regions from genomic DNA. For each cell subset, the extracted genomic DNA was distributed evenly across all wells of several immunoSEQ 96-well plates, and each plate served as one replicate. For sorted subsets, 200 to 250 ng of genomic DNA, equivalent to roughly 33,000 T cell genomes, went into each replicate PCR. Purified libraries were measured with a Qubit 3.0 fluorometer, size-checked on a Bioanalyzer 2100, and measured again with the KAPA Library Quantification kit. Each immunoSEQ 96-well plate was sequenced on its own single-read 150-cycle Illumina NextSeq 550 flow cell. The study's own analysis went as follows. The immunoSEQ output contained only junctional sequences without quality scores, so filtering could not match that applied to full-length reads. To assign V/J genes and CDR3, sequences were annotated against IMGT germline references using PyIR, a Python wrapper for IgBLAST v1.9. Reads were removed for weak V/J assignments (E-value above 1e-6), missing CDR3, stop codons, out-of-frame junctions, or ambiguous translated residues. V3J clonotypes were defined as sequences sharing the same inferred V gene, J gene, and CDR3 amino acid sequence. Percentage overlap between repertoires was calculated by dividing the number of shared unique clonotypes by the size of the smaller repertoire. Three approaches were used to assess repertoire richness: RTK rarefaction, the Chao1 estimator, and Recon v2.1 estimates of unobserved clonotypes. Generation probabilities for all TCRbeta clonotypes obtained by the gDNA method from a handful of donors were computed using OLGA. In its TCRdb copy, this immuneACCESS table keeps in-frame sequences only and misses some clones. Where compared with another copy, unresolved V genes explain less than half of these, and the others have no known cause. V and J calls and clone size are as listed in that table; D and trimming were resolved from the DNA. Within this sample are roughly 1,100,000 clones, with around 74% of them counted one time only. The ten most abundant clones make up about 1.5% of the sample.

The source material was memory CD4+ T cells sorted from blood. The cell subset or site label, as the study defines it: CD45RA-negative fraction. This TCR was sampled from a man aged 18 to 30 in good health.

The nucleotides are TGTGCCATCAGGCGGACTGATACGCAGTATTTT. Its product reads: CAIRRTDTQYF. The chain couples TRBV10-3 to TRBJ2-3; the D segment could be TRBD2, given 5 matching bases. Counted from cysteine to phenylalanine, this CDR3 has 11 amino acids. Just the 33-base CDR3 DNA is kept, in frame starting at base 1. CDR1 and CDR2, per the germline V gene, are ENHRY and SYGVKD. V and J lose 6 bases and 6 bases, and a span of 7 bases separates them.